This is a list of T cell receptor beta chains from one sample in a study of shared clonotypes between healthy human individuals. The repertoire was sequenced with immunoSEQ multiplex PCR; TCRdb's copy has only in-frame clones and lacks some. The sample includes over 2 million clones, about 95% of them seen just once. The source material was naive CD4+ T cells sorted from blood. Every receptor here comes from a man aged 18 to 35 in good health. CDR3s include the opening cysteine and the closing phenylalanine or tryptophan. A D gene is named only where the DNA matches it firmly. Expanded clones get a size class; other rows say once, few or many, or leave the size out.

DNA: TGTGCCAGCACCTTGGCCGGGGGCGCAACGCAGTATTTT; CDR3: CASTLAGGATQYF; D: NA; J: TRBJ2-3; size: NA; V: TRBV2
DNA: TGTGCCAGCAGCCGAGCCTCATGGGGGGAGGACACTGAAGCTTTCTTT; CDR3: CASSRASWGEDTEAFF; D: NA; J: TRBJ1-1; size: NA; V: TRBV7-9
DNA: TGCAGTGCGAGACGAAACGAGCAGTACTTC; CDR3: CSARRNEQYF; D: NA; J: TRBJ2-7; size: NA; V: TRBV20-1
DNA: TGTGCCAGCAGCCCGGGACAGAGTTTGGGGTCACCCCTCCACTTT; CDR3: CASSPGQSLGSPLHF; D: TRBD1; J: TRBJ1-6; size: NA; V: TRBV5-4
DNA: TGCGCCAGCAGCCAAGATAGGGGGCAGAACACTGAAGCTTTCTTT; CDR3: CASSQDRGQNTEAFF; D: TRBD1; J: TRBJ1-1; size: NA; V: TRBV4-1
DNA: TGTGCCATCAGTGAGTCCGGGACAACCGTCTACGAGCAGTACTTC; CDR3: CAISESGTTVYEQYF; D: NA; J: TRBJ2-7; size: NA; V: TRBV10-3
DNA: TGTGCCAGCAAAGGGACTTATAATTCACCCCTCCACTTT; CDR3: CASKGTYNSPLHF; D: NA; J: TRBJ1-6; size: NA; V: TRBV2
DNA: TGTGCCAGCAATGGGGACTTCCAGTCCTACAATGAGCAGTTCTTC; CDR3: CASNGDFQSYNEQFF; D: NA; J: TRBJ2-1; size: NA; V: TRBV2
DNA: TGTGCCAGCAGCCGACAGGGGGCTGGGGAGACCCAGTACTTC; CDR3: CASSRQGAGETQYF; D: TRBD1; J: TRBJ2-5; size: NA; V: TRBV5-4
DNA: TGTGCCAGCAAACTAAGGGTTTCTCAAGAGACCCAGTACTTC; CDR3: CASKLRVSQETQYF; D: NA; J: TRBJ2-5; size: once; V: TRBV27
DNA: TGTGCCACCAGCCGAAAACTTTGGACGGAGAACACTGAAGCTTTCTTT; CDR3: CATSRKLWTENTEAFF; D: NA; J: TRBJ1-1; size: NA; V: TRBV15
DNA: TGTGCCAGCAGTGGGACTAGCGGGGCCTACAATGAGCAGTTCTTC; CDR3: CASSGTSGAYNEQFF; D: TRBD2; J: TRBJ2-1; size: NA; V: TRBV2
DNA: TGTGCCAGCAGGCCCCAGGGGCCCTATAATGAAAAACTGTTTTTT; CDR3: CASRPQGPYNEKLFF; D: NA; J: TRBJ1-4; size: NA; V: TRBV2
DNA: TGTGCCAGCAGTGGACAGGGTACCGGGGAGCTGTTTTTT; CDR3: CASSGQGTGELFF; D: TRBD1; J: TRBJ2-2; size: NA; V: TRBV6-6
DNA: TGTGCCAGCAGCTTAAGGACAGGGGGTTCTGAAGCTTTCTTT; CDR3: CASSLRTGGSEAFF; D: TRBD1; J: TRBJ1-1; size: NA; V: TRBV7-9
DNA: TGTGCCAGCAGTCCAGGACTAGGCTCCTACAATGAGCAGTTCTTC; CDR3: CASSPGLGSYNEQFF; D: TRBD2; J: TRBJ2-1; size: NA; V: TRBV6-1
DNA: TGTGCCAGCAGCTTAGCTCAGACAACCGAGACCCAGTACTTC; CDR3: CASSLAQTTETQYF; D: NA; J: TRBJ2-5; size: NA; V: TRBV11-1
DNA: TGTGCCAGCAGTTCTGGACAGGCGTCCTATAATTCACCCCTCCACTTT; CDR3: CASSSGQASYNSPLHF; D: TRBD1; J: TRBJ1-6; size: NA; V: TRBV27
DNA: TGTGCCAGCAGCTTGGGGGTCGGACTAGCGGGAACCTACGAGCAGTACTTC; CDR3: CASSLGVGLAGTYEQYF; D: TRBD2; J: TRBJ2-7; size: NA; V: TRBV5-4
DNA: TGTGCCGCGATTGGGACAGGGAACACTGAAGCTTTCTTT; CDR3: CAAIGTGNTEAFF; D: TRBD1; J: TRBJ1-1; size: NA; V: TRBV2